The source of this TCR beta chain is a study of T cell responses to AZD1222 COVID-19 vaccine. Study-wide results and limits: Nearly half of the spike-specific TCRs reportedly recognize variant regions that carry no mutations.

A note on this clone: Its antigen is not identified.

Second-dose timings of about 4 or about 12 weeks were pooled. Some clones are missing from TCRdb's copy, which holds only in-frame ones; the method was immunoSEQ multiplex PCR. Of around 170,000 clones listed, roughly 88% are singletons. Germline V CDR1 and CDR2: LNHDA, SQIVND (reference sequence). This CDR3 is built from 15 residues. Trimming removed 4 bases from V and 4 bases from J, with 11 bases in between. The sequencing here drew on peripheral blood, taken 28 days after the second AZD1222 dose. The sequence derives from an adult who received the AZD1222 COVID-19 vaccine. V and J are TRBV19 and TRBJ1-6; D unresolved. The CDR3 loop is CASSTADDYNSPLHF. The CDR3 DNA sequence: TGTGCCAGTAGTACGGCAGACGATTATAATTCACCCCTCCACTTT.